This is a list of T cell receptor beta chains from one sample in a study of cytomegalovirus exposure and HLA in healthy donors. The protocol was immunoSEQ multiplex PCR, while the TCRdb copy is restricted to in-frame clones and leaves out a portion. The table has around 160,000 clones, around 82% seen once. Sequencing was performed on PBMCs. The source is a man aged 30 to 45 in good health and CMV-seropositive. Both conserved end residues are part of each CDR3. A D gene is named only where the DNA matches it firmly. Not every row has a clone size; where given, it reads once, few, many or a size class.

>TRBJ2-2|TRBD2|-|TRBV4-1
TGCGCCAGCAGCCGGGAGGGGACTAGTCGCACCGGGGAGCTGTTTTTT
CASSREGTSRTGELFF
>TRBJ1-4|-|-|TRBV5-4
TGTGCCAGCAGCCCGGAACTGACAGATCCGTATGAAAAACTGTTTTTT
CASSPELTDPYEKLFF
>TRBJ2-1|TRBD2|-|TRBV4-2
TGTGCCAGCAGCATTAGCGGGAGCTCCTACAATGAGCAGTTCTTC
CASSISGSSYNEQFF
>TRBJ2-5|-|-|TRBV6-6
TGTGCCAGCAGTAGCGGGTATAAAGAGACCCAGTACTTC
CASSSGYKETQYF
>TRBJ1-1|-|-|TRBV7-3
TGTGCCAGCAGCTTAAGAGGGCAGGCCGACACTGAAGCTTTCTTT
CASSLRGQADTEAFF
>TRBJ1-2|TRBD1|-|TRBV27
TGTGCCAGCACCTTCTCGACAGGGGGCGCCGGCTACACCTTC
CASTFSTGGAGYTF
>TRBJ1-2|-|few|TRBV4-1
TGCGCCAGCAGCCAGGGACCGGCGGGAGGCTACACCTTC
CASSQGPAGGYTF
>TRBJ2-1|-|-|TRBV10-2
TGCGCCAGCAGTGGGCGGGACGGCGGTTCAGGTGAGCAGTTCTTC
CASSGRDGGSGEQFF
>TRBJ1-6|-|-|TRBV30
TGTGCCTGGAGTGTAAGGCACCTAGAGAATTCACCCCTCCACTTT
CAWSVRHLENSPLHF
>TRBJ2-1|-|-|TRBV9
TGTGCCAGCAGCGTAGTCCCACTAGGACCGCTGGGTGAGCAGTTCTTC
CASSVVPLGPLGEQFF
>TRBJ2-5|TRBD1|-|TRBV9
TGTGCCAGCAAGGGACAGGGTTACGAGACCCAGTACTTC
CASKGQGYETQYF
>TRBJ1-5|-|-|TRBV7-2
TGTGCCAGCAGCTTAGGGGGGGATCAGCCCCAGCATTTT
CASSLGGDQPQHF
>TRBJ2-7|-|-|TRBV2
TGTGCCAGCAGTGGGCTCGAGGACGAGCAGTACTTC
CASSGLEDEQYF
>TRBJ1-2|-|-|TRBV4-1
TGCGCCAGCAGCCAAGTAGCGGACCGTGGCTACACCTTC
CASSQVADRGYTF
>TRBJ2-3|-|-|TRBV2
TGTGCCAGCGACAGGACCACCACAGATACGCAGTATTTT
CASDRTTTDTQYF
>TRBJ2-5|TRBD1|-|TRBV7-2
TGTGCCAGCAGCTTACAGGACAGGAGAGACGCCCAGTACTTC
CASSLQDRRDAQYF
>TRBJ2-7|-|-|TRBV5-6
TGTGCCAGCAGCTTAATGCCAGGGTCCTTCTCCTACGAGCAGTACTTC
CASSLMPGSFSYEQYF
>TRBJ1-1|-|-|TRBV6-1
TGTGCCAGCAGTGGAGTGGGGGGGCTGGCGACTGAAGCTTTCTTT
CASSGVGGLATEAFF
>TRBJ2-1|TRBD1|-|TRBV29-1
TGCAGCGTCCCGGGACAGGGCTATGAGCAGTTCTTC
CSVPGQGYEQFF
>TRBJ2-7|TRBD1|-|TRBV13
TGTGCCAGCAGCTGGGGAGACAGGGGGAGATGGGAGCAGTACTTC
CASSWGDRGRWEQYF
>TRBJ2-5|-|-|TRBV15
TGTGCCACCAGCAGAGATGGGCGAGGGGGAGAGACCCAGTACTTC
CATSRDGRGGETQYF
>TRBJ2-3|-|-|TRBV2
TGTGCCTCTAGCCGACCTTTCACAGATACGCAGTATTTT
CASSRPFTDTQYF
>TRBJ1-2|TRBD1|-|TRBV7-9
TGTGCCAGCAGCGTCGGACAGGCTGACTATGGCTACACCTTC
CASSVGQADYGYTF
>TRBJ2-7|TRBD2|-|TRBV6-5
TGTGCCAGCAGTTACAGGGGACTAGGCTACGAGCAGTACTTC
CASSYRGLGYEQYF
>TRBJ1-2|-|-|TRBV5-4
TGTGCCAGCAGCTCCGGACAGCCCCACGCGTACTATGGCTACACCTTC
CASSSGQPHAYYGYTF
>TRBJ2-1|TRBD1|-|TRBV27
TGTGCCAGCAGGGGCCCCAGGGGGCCCTACAATGAGCAGTTCTTC
CASRGPRGPYNEQFF
>TRBJ2-7|TRBD1|-|TRBV7-9
TGTGCCAGCAGCTCAGGGACAGGGTGGGTACAGCAGTACTTC
CASSSGTGWVQQYF
>TRBJ2-7|TRBD2|once|TRBV10-2
TGCGCCAGCAGTGAGATTGCGGCTAGCGGGGCGTCCTACGAGCAGTACTTC
CASSEIAASGASYEQYF
>TRBJ2-3|TRBD2|-|TRBV7-9
TGTGCCAGCAGCAGACCTAGCGGACACCCTAGCACAGATACGCAGTATTTT
CASSRPSGHPSTDTQYF
>TRBJ2-7|-|few|TRBV5-1
TGCGCCAGCAGCCCTCGCCGGGGAGAGCAGTACTTC
CASSPRRGEQYF
>TRBJ1-1|TRBD1|-|TRBV29-1
TGCAGCGTCGGGACAGGGGGTAACACTGAAGCTTTCTTT
CSVGTGGNTEAFF
>TRBJ2-1|TRBD2|-|TRBV27
TGTGCCAGCAGTTTAGAGGGACTAGACTACAATGAGCAGTTCTTC
CASSLEGLDYNEQFF
>TRBJ1-1|-|few|TRBV19
TGTGCCAGTAGTAAAGTGACAGAAACGAACACTGAAGCTTTCTTT
CASSKVTETNTEAFF